Following are 23 T cell receptor beta chains from one sample sequenced in a study of shared clonotypes between healthy human individuals. Generated by immunoSEQ multiplex PCR, the TCRdb table keeps only in-frame clones and is missing some. The data contain about 1 million clones, around 74% of them singletons. Sequenced input: memory CD4+ T cells sorted from blood. Subset here: CD45RA-negative fraction. The receptor source for this set is a man between 18 and 29 years old in good health.

In its sample, this clone was seen a few times. The CDR3 is CASSLGPGGHTEAFF. CDR3 DNA sequence: TGTGCCAGCAGCCTAGGACCAGGGGGCCACACTGAAGCTTTCTTT. The V gene is TRBV7-9, the J gene TRBJ1-1, with 8 nucleotides matching TRBD1. V gave up 5 bases and J gave up 3 bases; unmatched junction bases: 8. Germline assignment: CDR1 SEHNR and CDR2 FQNEAQ (reference sequence). The CDR3 extends over 15 amino acids.

As regards this clone: Different DNA sequences within this sample yield the same CDR3. The rearrangement uses TRBV7-2 and TRBJ2-5; D unclear. V shed 4 bases and J shed 1 base, with 4 bases lying between them. This CDR3 contains 12 residues. Germline V CDR1 and CDR2: SGHTA, FQGNSA. The CDR3 protein is CASSSFQETQYF. The CDR3 coding sequence is TGTGCCAGCAGCTCCTTCCAAGAGACCCAGTACTTC.

This clone came up a few times. V is TRBV29-1 and J is TRBJ1-3; 9 nucleotides align to TRBD1. The CDR3 covers 15 residues. CDR1 and CDR2 (germline): SQVTM, ANQGSEA. The V and J ends lost 6 bases and 1 base, in that order; junction bases with no gene match: 7. The CDR3 loop is CSVRDREVSGNTIYF. In DNA, the CDR3 is TGCAGCGTCCGGGACAGGGAGGTGTCTGGAAACACCATATATTTT. Full variable domain (outside the CDR3, taken from reference TRBV29-1 and TRBJ1-3): SAVISQKPSRDICQRGTSLTIQCQVDSQVTMMFWYRQQPGQSLTLIATANQGSEATYESGFVIDKFPISRPNLTFSTLTVSNMSPEDSSIYLCSVRDREVSGNTIYFGEGSWLTVV.

The chain has TRBV30 and TRBJ1-2; TRBD1 is a possible D gene (5 bases). The V end lost 5 bases, the J end lost 4 bases, and 11 bases lay between the germline ends. The CDR3 spans 12 residues. Germline CDR1 GTSNPN, CDR2 SVGIG (reference sequence). In DNA, the CDR3 is TGTGCCTGGTACCGGGGGTTCTATGGCTACACCTTC. This sequence encodes CAWYRGFYGYTF. The entire variable domain, with the rest obtained from reference TRBV30 and TRBJ1-2, is as follows: SQTIHQWPATLVQPVGSPLSLECTVEGTSNPNLYWYRQAAGRGLQLLFYSVGIGQISSEVPQNLSASRPQDRQFILSSKKLLLSDSGFYLCAWYRGFYGYTFGSGTRLTVV.

The rearrangement joins TRBV9 to TRBJ2-1; D is tentatively TRBD1 or TRBD2 (5 bases each). Germline loops: CDR1 SGDLS, CDR2 YYNGEE. This CDR3 has 16 residues. The V end was cut by 0 bases, the J end by 2 bases, with 12 bases between. Here the CDR3 DNA reads TGTGCCAGCAGCGTAGGAGGGGCTAACACCTACAATGAGCAGTTCTTC. It is translated as CASSVGGANTYNEQFF.

This chain uses TRBV7-2 with TRBJ2-7, with D possibly matching TRBD1 (6 bases). The CDR3 sequence is 14 residues long. Trimming removed 5 bases from V and 3 bases from J, with 14 bases in between. The germline gives CDR1 SGHTA, CDR2 FQGNSA. The CDR3 reads CASSRPGHYYEQYF. As DNA, the CDR3 is TGTGCCAGCAGCCGACCGGGACACTACTACGAGCAGTACTTC.

In its sample, this clone was seen once. The rearrangement uses TRBV2 and TRBJ2-3, with D hard to call. CDR1 is SNHLY and CDR2 is FYNNEI in the germline V gene. This CDR3 region has 14 residues. Trimming took off 6 bases at V and 0 bases at J, with 10 bases between the two ends. CDR3 bases: TGTGCCAGCAGAGGCGGATTTAGCACAGATACGCAGTATTTT. Amino acids: CASRGGFSTDTQYF.

The chain carries TRBV4-1 and TRBJ2-3; D gene ambiguous. The CDR3 is 17 amino acids. Trimming took off 0 bases at V and 3 bases at J, with 16 bases between the two ends. Per germline, CDR1 MGHRA and CDR2 YSYEKL. The chain's CDR3 is CASSQDSWREVTDTQYF. As DNA, the CDR3 is TGCGCCAGCAGCCAAGATTCCTGGCGCGAGGTAACAGATACGCAGTATTTT.

The chain employs TRBV19 and TRBJ2-3, with D perhaps matching TRBD1 or TRBD2 (5 bases each). Trimming left V 7 bases short and J 1 base short, with 9 bases between. Germline loops: CDR1 LNHDA, CDR2 SQIVND (reference sequence). The CDR3 loop spans 13 amino acids. This chain's CDR3 is CASKVGGTDTQYF. The DNA for the CDR3 is TGTGCCAGTAAGGTGGGGGGCACAGATACGCAGTATTTT. The full variable domain, completed using reference TRBV19 and TRBJ2-3, is DGGITQSPKYLFRKEGQNVTLSCEQNLNHDAMYWYRQDPGQGLRLIYYSQIVNDFQKGDIAEGYSVSREKKESFPLTVTSAQKNPTAFYLCASKVGGTDTQYFGPGTRLTVL.

The V call is TRBV5-1, the J call TRBJ2-1, with D possibly TRBD1 on 8 matching bases. V dropped 7 bases and J dropped 4 bases, with 21 bases sitting between them. CDR3 length: 16 residues. CDR1 and CDR2 (germline): SGHRS, YFSETQ. CDR3 bases: TGCGCCAGCCGCAGGGGAGGGGACAGGCGATACAATGAGCAGTTCTTC. Its protein is CASRRGGDRRYNEQFF.

Worth noting for this clone: This sequence may be a read error, since a much larger clone differs from it by one base. This sequence joins TRBV6-6 and TRBJ2-7; D is uncertain. V was pared by 7 bases and J by 3 bases, with 7 bases between. Germline values: CDR1 MNHNY, CDR2 SVGAGI (reference sequence). The CDR3 spans 11 residues. The CDR3 protein is CASTNFYEQYF. The CDR3 bases are TGTGCCAGCACCAATTTCTACGAGCAGTACTTC.

The V gene is TRBV15, the J gene TRBJ2-7; D remains ambiguous. The length of the CDR3 is 14 residues. From germline, CDR1 is LNHNV and CDR2 YYDKDF (reference sequence). With 1 base removed from V and 0 bases from J, the gap between germline ends came to 7 bases. The CDR3 DNA reads as TGTGCCACCAGCAGAGCCCTTTACTCCTACGAGCAGTACTTC. Amino acid sequence: CATSRALYSYEQYF.

The rearrangement joins TRBV5-1 to TRBJ2-5; D gene uncertain. Germline CDR1 reads SGHRS; CDR2 reads YFSETQ. The CDR3 contains 14 residues. V gave up 4 bases and J gave up 5 bases, with 15 bases separating them. The CDR3 nucleotides read TGCGCCAGCAGCACCGGCAGTCTGGGCGAGACCCAGTACTTC. This encodes CASSTGSLGETQYF.

This CDR3 reads CASKLGGAHETQYF. In DNA, the CDR3 is TGCGCCAGCAAATTGGGGGGGGCCCACGAGACCCAGTACTTC. V gene TRBV5-1 combines with J gene TRBJ2-5; a possible D gene is TRBD2 (7 bases). The CDR3 loop spans 14 amino acids. Germline CDR1 is SGHRS and CDR2 is YFSETQ. Trimming removed 6 bases at V and 5 bases at J, with 17 bases between.

The chain carries TRBV9 and TRBJ2-3; a possible D gene is TRBD1 (5 bases). Germline assignment: CDR1 SGDLS and CDR2 YYNGEE. Trimming left V 4 bases short and J 6 bases short, with 15 bases between. The CDR3 has 14 amino acids. The CDR3, as DNA: TGTGCCAGCAGCCCCCCAGGGCGATGGGATACGCAGTATTTT. It is translated as CASSPPGRWDTQYF.

This clone was found a few times. Here the CDR3 reads CASSRGIEKLFF. DNA of the CDR3: TGTGCCAGCAGCAGGGGTATTGAAAAACTGTTTTTT. This chain links TRBV2 with TRBJ1-4; D is possibly TRBD1 (6 bases). Trimming pared 6 bases from V and 7 bases from J, leaving 9 bases between. The germline V gene encodes CDR1 SNHLY and CDR2 FYNNEI. This CDR3 is 12 amino acids long.

The chain joins TRBV5-1 to TRBJ2-3; D may be TRBD2 (6 bases). The germline CDR1 and CDR2 sequences are SGHRS and YFSETQ. This CDR3 has 14 amino acids. V gave up 6 bases and J gave up 1 base, with 12 bases separating them. The chain's CDR3 is CASTEGLGTDTQYF. The CDR3, as DNA: TGCGCCAGCACAGAGGGACTCGGCACAGATACGCAGTATTTT.

This chain links TRBV5-3 with TRBJ1-5, with D perhaps TRBD1 (5 bases). TRBV5-3 has ORF status, its function being uncertain. The CDR3 has 17 residues. The germline V and J ends were trimmed by 4 bases and 5 bases, with 22 bases remaining between them. CDR3 region: CARSSFYGGSVDQPQHF. The DNA of the CDR3 is TGTGCCAGAAGCAGTTTCTATGGGGGAAGTGTGGATCAGCCCCAGCATTTT.

This chain uses TRBV30 with TRBJ2-5; D perhaps matches TRBD2 (5 bases). V lost 5 bases and J lost 3, with 13 bases in between. Germline V gives CDR1 GTSNPN, CDR2 SVGIG (reference sequence). The CDR3 covers 13 residues. CDR3 sequence reads: CAWRGRGKETQYF. DNA for the CDR3: TGTGCCTGGCGGGGTCGAGGAAAAGAGACCCAGTACTTC.

This sequence joins TRBV7-2 and TRBJ2-1; 7 bases map to TRBD1. The V and J ends lost 4 bases and 4 bases, in that order; junction bases with no gene match: 10. Germline loops: CDR1 SGHTA, CDR2 FQGNSA. The CDR3 sequence is 16 residues long. The CDR3 region is CASSSSGTEIYNEQFF. CDR3 bases: TGTGCCAGCAGCTCCTCCGGGACAGAGATTTACAATGAGCAGTTCTTC.

This clone appeared a single time. The CDR3 nucleotides read TGTGCCAGCAGCTTAAAGGGACAAGGGACTGAAGCTTTCTTT. It encodes CASSLKGQGTEAFF. This chain uses TRBV7-3 with TRBJ1-1, with TRBD1 as a possible D gene (6 bases). V dropped 1 base and J dropped 5 bases, with 11 bases sitting between them. This CDR3 has 14 residues. Germline V gives CDR1 SGHTA, CDR2 FQGTGA.

This chain links TRBV7-8 with TRBJ2-3, with D uncertain. This CDR3 is built from 11 residues. Germline V gene sequence: CDR1 SGHVS, CDR2 FQNEAQ. V dropped 2 bases and J dropped 5 bases, with 2 bases sitting between them. The CDR3 coding sequence is TGTGCCAGCAGCTTAAAAGATACGCAGTATTTT. Its protein product is CASSLKDTQYF. The complete variable domain, with remaining parts taken from reference TRBV7-8 and TRBJ2-3, reads GAGVSQSPRYKVAKRGQDVALRCDPISGHVSLFWYQQALGQGPEFLTYFQNEAQLDKSGLPSDRFFAERPEGSVSTLKIQRTQQEDSAVYLCASSLKDTQYFGPGTRLTVL.

This chain uses TRBV7-2 with TRBJ2-3; D could derive from TRBD1 or TRBD2 (5 bases each). Between the trimmed V and J ends, which lost 1 base and 6 bases, there was a span of 20 bases. Germline CDR1 is SGHTA and CDR2 is FQGNSA. CDR3 length equals 17 residues. Here the CDR3 DNA reads TGTGCCAGCAGCTTAGGTTCTGGACTGCGACAGACTGATACGCAGTATTTT. Encoded protein: CASSLGSGLRQTDTQYF.